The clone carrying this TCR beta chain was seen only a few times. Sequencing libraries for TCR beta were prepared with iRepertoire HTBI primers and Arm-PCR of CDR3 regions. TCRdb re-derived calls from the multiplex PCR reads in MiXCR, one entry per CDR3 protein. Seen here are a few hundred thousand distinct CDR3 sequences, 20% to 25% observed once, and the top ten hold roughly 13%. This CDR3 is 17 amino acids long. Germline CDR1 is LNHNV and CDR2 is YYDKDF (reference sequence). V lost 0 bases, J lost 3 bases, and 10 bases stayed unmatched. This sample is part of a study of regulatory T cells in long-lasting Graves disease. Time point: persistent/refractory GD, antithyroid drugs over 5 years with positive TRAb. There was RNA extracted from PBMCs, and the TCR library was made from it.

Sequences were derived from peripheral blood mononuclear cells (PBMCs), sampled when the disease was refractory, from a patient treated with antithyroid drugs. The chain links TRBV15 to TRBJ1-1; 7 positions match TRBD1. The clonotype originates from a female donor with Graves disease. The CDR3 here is CATSRDTGGGWDTEAFF. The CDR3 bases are TGTGCCACCAGCAGAGATACGGGAGGGGGCTGGGACACTGAAGCTTTCTTT.